The T cell receptor beta chain described here comes from a study of T cell responses to AZD1222 COVID-19 vaccine (TCRdb year 2021). Context from the whole study: AZD1222 recipients whose second dose came at about 4 weeks and those whose second dose came at about 12 weeks were combined into one group, since spike-specific TCR depth and breadth did not differ between the two schedules. A total of approximately 250 trial participants underwent TCR sequencing, of whom about 210 had received two doses of AZD1222 and around 25 had received two doses of the MenACWY control vaccine. Enrollment into the trials was organized by age into subgroups of 18-55, 56-69 and 70-plus years, and those subgroups contained roughly 140, 27 and 60 TCR-sequenced participants, respectively. Paper-wide results and their limitations: Reportedly, close to half of the unique spike-specific TCRs recognized epitopes lying outside the regions that are mutated in the B.1.351 and B.1.1.7 variants. CD4 TCRs associated with the vaccine covered the entire spike protein, and the dominant responses were in regions 160-218 and 743-854. Conclusions about previously exposed vaccinees are limited, since just a handful of AZD1222 recipients were seropositive for SARS-CoV-2 at baseline. Because no day 14 peak-response samples were available, the repertoires could be characterized only after the peak T cell response. Spike-specific TCR breadth and depth rose significantly after two AZD1222 doses compared with day 0 and with MenACWY recipients. Most participants were white British and females outnumbered males, and the authors suggested that clonal diversity may have been underestimated. In the small 56-69-year group, the increase in depth fell short of significance, most likely because of low power.

Details on this clone: Its target antigen remains unknown. No base-level quality is on record; no much larger clone is a single base apart.

What this sample's time point label stands for: baseline before first vaccination. Samples from vaccinated people were obtained from the UK trials COV001 and COV002, which included a single-blind randomized controlled phase 2/3 trial of AZD1222 (ChAdOx1 nCoV-19) in healthy adults. For TCRbeta chain sequencing, PBMC samples from trial participants were taken at day 0 and at day 28 after the second dose. The CDR3 regions of human TCRbeta chains were subjected to immunosequencing. Per the authors' processing: TCRs in the repertoires were compared against a reference library of SARS-CoV-2-specific TCRs that had been generated with the MIRA antigen-specificity platform. Breadth was defined as the fraction of unique TCRs that were SARS-CoV-2-associated, and depth was defined as the fraction of total T cells that were SARS-CoV-2-associated. Using the MIRA data, each spike-specific TCR was mapped to the spike region that the TCR reacts to and placed in a CD4 or CD8 class. Log10-transformed breadth and depth values were compared by one-way ANOVA with Sidak's multiple comparisons tests. TCRdb provides this immuneACCESS table in a form limited to in-frame rearrangements. Some clones are lacking; in checked studies, under half of them reflect an unresolved V gene, and why the rest are absent is not known. The V and J calls and clone size come from that table; D and trimming were worked out from the DNA. The sample yields approximately 65,000 clones; more than 70% were counted once. About 14% of the sample lies in the top ten.

Trimming costs V 10 bases and J 4 bases, and their ends lie 18 bases apart. The germline V gene gives CDR1 as MDHEN and CDR2 as SYDVKM. Taken from cysteine to phenylalanine, the CDR3 has 14 residues. Just CDR3 DNA is preserved here, 42 bases in frame from base 1. The clonotype comes from an adult in good health. The rearrangement joined TRBV28 to TRBJ2-3; the D gene is tentatively TRBD1 or TRBD2, each matching 6 bases. The sample in question was peripheral blood, obtained on day 0 of AZD1222 vaccination. The CDR3 amino acid sequence is: CATAGGWGADTQYF. The DNA sequence is TGTGCCACCGCCGGGGGCTGGGGGGCAGATACGCAGTATTTT. The full variable domain, with segments outside the CDR3 supplied by the reference TRBV28 and TRBJ2-3 proteins, appears as DVKVTQSSRYLVKRTGEKVFLECVQDMDHENMFWYRQDPGLGLRLIYFSYDVKMKEKGDIPEGYSVSREKKERFSLILESASTNQTSMYLCATAGGWGADTQYFGPGTRLTVL.